Shown below are 2 T cell receptor beta chains from a single sample sequenced in a study of blood T cell repertoires in COVID-19. The protocol was immunoSEQ multiplex PCR, while the TCRdb copy is restricted to in-frame clones and leaves out a portion. The sample has about 300,000 clones; 90% are singletons. Sequenced material: PBMCs or T cells enriched from blood (not recorded which). The source is a woman aged 25-40 years who had recovered from COVID-19.

The rearrangement links TRBV5-4 to TRBJ1-2; TRBD1 agrees at 9 bases. CDR3 size: 14 residues. Germline-derived CDR1 and CDR2 are SGHNT and YYREEE (reference sequence). V lost 5 bases, J lost 2 bases, and 4 bases stayed unmatched. CDR3 bases: TGTGCCAGCAGTTCAGGACAGGGGAACTATGGCTACACCTTC. This sequence encodes CASSSGQGNYGYTF.

This sequence joins TRBV30 and TRBJ2-2; 7 bases are a match to TRBD2. The ends lost 3 bases at V and 5 bases at J; junction bases unmatched: 3. The germline V gene encodes CDR1 GTSNPN and CDR2 SVGIG (reference sequence). The CDR3 extends over 13 amino acids. For the CDR3, the DNA is TGTGCCTGGAGAAAAGCGGGGACCGGGGAGCTGTTTTTT. Encoded protein: CAWRKAGTGELFF. The whole variable domain, filled in from reference TRBV30 and TRBJ2-2, reads SQTIHQWPATLVQPVGSPLSLECTVEGTSNPNLYWYRQAAGRGLQLLFYSVGIGQISSEVPQNLSASRPQDRQFILSSKKLLLSDSGFYLCAWRKAGTGELFFGEGSRLTVL.